These 25 T cell receptor beta chains originate from one sample sequenced in a study of OX40 agonist ivuxolimab in advanced cancers. This table comes from immunoSEQ multiplex PCR, and its TCRdb copy is limited to in-frame clones, with some not included. The data show more than 95,000 clones, roughly nine tenths seen once. The sequencing here drew on CD4+ or CD8+ T cells sorted from blood, taken in a trial of the OX40 agonist ivuxolimab. These TCRs come from an adult with an advanced solid tumor such as melanoma, head and neck, liver or kidney cancer.

This chain links TRBV7-2 with TRBJ2-3, with a weak D call TRBD1 (5 bases). Trimming left V 3 bases short and J 4 bases short, with 14 bases between. There are 15 residues in the CDR3. The germline V gene has CDR1 SGHTA and CDR2 FQGNSA. The CDR3 sequence is CASSFRRQLSDTQYF. The CDR3 DNA reads as TGTGCCAGCAGCTTTAGGAGACAGCTTTCAGATACGCAGTATTTT.

This chain uses TRBV18 with TRBJ2-2; D gene unclear. This CDR3 is 12 amino acids long. Trimming left V 11 bases short and J 5 bases short, with 12 bases between. Germline assignment: CDR1 KGHSH and CDR2 LQKENI. The CDR3 nucleotides read TGTGCCCACCGTAAACCAACCGGGGAGCTGTTTTTT. Amino acids: CAHRKPTGELFF. The complete variable domain, with remaining parts taken from reference TRBV18 and TRBJ2-2, reads NAGVMQNPRHLVRRRGQEARLRCSPMKGHSHVYWYRQLPEEGLKFMVYLQKENIIDESGMPKERFSAEFPKEGPSILRIQQVVRGDSAAYFCAHRKPTGELFFGEGSRLTVL.

The chain couples TRBV4-1 to TRBJ2-5; 10 bases are a match to TRBD2. V gave up 2 bases and J gave up 4 bases; unmatched junction bases: 4. The CDR3 runs 15 residues. Looked up from germline, CDR1 is MGHRA and CDR2 is YSYEKL. The CDR3 sequence is CASSQSSGSGETQYF. CDR3 nucleotide sequence: TGCGCCAGCAGCCAATCTAGCGGGAGTGGAGAGACCCAGTACTTC.

The rearrangement joins TRBV16 to TRBJ2-7; no reliable D call. Germline lookup yields CDR1 KGHSY and CDR2 FQNENV. Trimming cost V 0 bases and J 6 bases, with 9 bases left between them. This CDR3 contains 13 residues. CDR3 coding DNA: TGTGCCAGCAGCCAATCCGGTGGCGGCGAGCAGTACTTC. Residues: CASSQSGGGEQYF.

The genes are TRBV27 and TRBJ2-3, with D hard to call. Trimming stripped 5 bases from V and 4 bases from J, with 22 bases between. The CDR3 has 17 amino acids. The germline CDR1 and CDR2 sequences are MNHEY and SMNVEV (reference sequence). CDR3 in DNA: TGTGCCAGCAGTCTCCTCTCGAAGGAATTAGGCCCAGATACGCAGTATTTT. Its protein product is CASSLLSKELGPDTQYF.

The V and J genes are TRBV7-2 and TRBJ2-1, with D maybe TRBD1 (6 bases). The CDR3 covers 14 residues. From germline, CDR1 is SGHTA and CDR2 FQGNSA. Trimming removed 6 bases from V and 4 bases from J, with 13 bases in between. CDR3 sequence: CASSGQRSYNEQFF. The CDR3 nucleotides read TGTGCCAGCAGTGGACAGCGAAGTTACAATGAGCAGTTCTTC.

This clone has just a few counts. The chain recombines TRBV6-4 with TRBJ2-7, with D unclear. V shed 4 bases and J shed 1 base, with 14 bases lying between them. From germline, CDR1 is MRHNA and CDR2 SNTAGT. The CDR3 contains 15 residues. CDR3 protein: CASSVLETPSYEQYF. The CDR3 region has the DNA TGTGCCAGCAGTGTCTTGGAGACCCCTTCCTACGAGCAGTACTTC.

The chain carries TRBV27 and TRBJ2-7; D is uncertain. Looked up from germline, CDR1 is MNHEY and CDR2 is SMNVEV (reference sequence). The CDR3 totals 11 residues. The V end lost 4 bases, the J end lost 3 bases, and 4 bases lay between the germline ends. The CDR3 loop is CASSSFYEQYF. In DNA, the CDR3 is TGTGCCAGCAGTTCCTTCTACGAGCAGTACTTC.

This rearrangement joins TRBV6-5 to TRBJ2-2; D is perhaps TRBD1 (6 bases). Germline V gives CDR1 MNHEY, CDR2 SVGAGI. V lost 7 bases and J 0 bases, leaving 12 bases between the germline ends. This CDR3 has 15 residues. The CDR3 here is CASTWAGANTGELFF. CDR3 nucleotides: TGTGCCAGCACCTGGGCAGGGGCGAACACCGGGGAGCTGTTTTTT.

The chain joins TRBV5-1 to TRBJ1-4; tentatively, D is TRBD1 (6 bases). Between the trimmed V and J ends, which lost 4 bases and 3 bases, there was a span of 13 bases. Germline CDR1 SGHRS, CDR2 YFSETQ. The length of the CDR3 is 15 residues. The DNA for the CDR3 is TGCGCCAGCAGCCCGGGGGGGCCAGCTAATGAAAAACTGTTTTTT. It encodes CASSPGGPANEKLFF.

This chain links TRBV2 with TRBJ2-1, with 13 nucleotides matching TRBD2. This CDR3 has 16 amino acids. After removal of 1 base from V and 7 bases from J, the junction contained 4 bases not matched to a gene. CDR1 and CDR2 from the germline V gene are SNHLY and FYNNEI. CDR3 amino acids: CASSEELAGGLNEQFF. The CDR3 DNA reads TGTGCCAGCAGTGAAGAACTAGCGGGAGGGTTAAATGAGCAGTTCTTC.

The chain uses TRBV5-1 and TRBJ2-6; D not certain. Trimming removed 3 bases from V and 0 bases from J, with 10 bases in between. Germline CDR1 reads SGHRS; CDR2 reads YFSETQ. The CDR3 loop spans 16 amino acids. Here the CDR3 DNA reads TGCGCCAGCAGCTCGGATAGGATCTCTGGGGCCAACGTCCTGACTTTC. Its protein product is CASSSDRISGANVLTF.

The chain links TRBV7-9 to TRBJ2-5; 10 nucleotides match TRBD1. This CDR3 is 17 amino acids long. V lost 11 bases, J lost 7 bases, and 22 bases stayed unmatched. Looked up from germline, CDR1 is SEHNR and CDR2 is FQNEAQ (reference sequence). This CDR3 is CASSSLPQRDRGVTQYF. The DNA of the CDR3 is TGTGCCTCGTCAAGCTTACCCCAACGGGACAGGGGTGTGACCCAGTACTTC.

The chain combines TRBV28 with TRBJ1-3; 7 positions match TRBD1. The CDR3 totals 15 residues. The V gene end was trimmed by 6 bases and the J gene end by 0 bases; junction bases not matched to a gene: 5. The germline CDR1 and CDR2 sequences are MDHEN and SYDVKM. For the CDR3, the DNA is TGTGCCAGCAGACCGGGACAGATCTCTGGAAACACCATATATTTT. Encoded protein: CASRPGQISGNTIYF.

This clone turned up a few times. The same CDR3 is also encoded by other DNA sequences in this sample. Here the CDR3 DNA reads TGTGCCTGGAGTGTAAGATACGAGCAGTACTTC. It yields the protein CAWSVRYEQYF. V and J are TRBV30 and TRBJ2-7; D not certain. Deletions cut 0 bases from V and 4 bases from J, with 4 bases between. CDR3 length: 11 residues. Germline V lookup: CDR1 GTSNPN, CDR2 SVGIG (reference sequence). Looking up the rest from reference TRBV30 and TRBJ2-7 gives the full variable domain: SQTIHQWPATLVQPVGSPLSLECTVEGTSNPNLYWYRQAAGRGLQLLFYSVGIGQISSEVPQNLSASRPQDRQFILSSKKLLLSDSGFYLCAWSVRYEQYFGPGTRLTVT.

The V call is TRBV7-8, the J call TRBJ2-7, with 10 bases that match TRBD2. Germline CDR1 and CDR2: SGHVS and FQNEAQ. Losses at the gene ends were 3 bases for V and 0 bases for J; bases not matched to a gene: 5. The CDR3 contains 16 residues. The CDR3 bases are TGTGCCAGCAGCTTCAGTAGACTAGCGGGCTCCTACGAGCAGTACTTC. Protein sequence: CASSFSRLAGSYEQYF.

J is TRBJ1-5 and V is TRBV19; TRBD1 might be the D (6 bases). The CDR3 totals 13 residues. The ends were cut back, 10 bases at V and 0 bases at J, with 10 bases in the middle. Germline V CDR1 and CDR2: LNHDA, SQIVND (reference sequence). CDR3 in DNA: TGTGCCACCGCAGGGGATAGCAATCAGCCCCAGCATTTT. It is translated as CATAGDSNQPQHF. Looking up the rest from reference TRBV19 and TRBJ1-5 gives the full variable domain: DGGITQSPKYLFRKEGQNVTLSCEQNLNHDAMYWYRQDPGQGLRLIYYSQIVNDFQKGDIAEGYSVSREKKESFPLTVTSAQKNPTAFYLCATAGDSNQPQHFGDGTRLSIL.

V is TRBV29-1 and J is TRBJ2-3; D assignment may be TRBD1 or TRBD2 (5 bases each). The CDR3 runs to 12 residues. Per germline, CDR1 SQVTM and CDR2 ANQGSEA. The CDR3 DNA reads TGCAGTTCGGGGCGACGCACAGATACGCAGTATTTT. Translated: CSSGRRTDTQYF.

The chain uses TRBV6-5 and TRBJ2-3, with 14 bases aligning to TRBD2. Germline lookup yields CDR1 MNHEY and CDR2 SVGAGI. V was clipped by 7 bases and J by 6 bases; unmatched bases: 6. The CDR3 runs to 15 residues. The CDR3 sequence: CASNGLAGGVDTQYF. CDR3 coding DNA: TGTGCCAGCAACGGACTAGCGGGAGGAGTGGATACGCAGTATTTT.

The gene calls are TRBV19 and TRBJ1-5; the D gene is possibly TRBD1 (5 bases). The V end was cut by 0 bases, the J end by 1 base, with 10 bases between. The germline V gene encodes CDR1 LNHDA and CDR2 SQIVND (reference sequence). The CDR3 has 16 residues. CDR3 DNA: TGTGCCAGTAGTATAGAAGGGGCCTTAAGCAATCAGCCCCAGCATTTT. Translating gives CASSIEGALSNQPQHF.

J is TRBJ2-6 and V is TRBV13; TRBD1 aligns across 8 bases. J lost 2 bases, V lost 6 bases, and 3 bases had no gene match. CDR3 size: 15 residues. From germline, CDR1 is PRHDT and CDR2 FYEKMQ (reference sequence). CDR3 bases: TGTGCCAGCAGACAGGGGGGCGCTGGGGCCAACGTCCTGACTTTC. Translated, it gives CASRQGGAGANVLTF.

This sequence joins TRBV28 and TRBJ2-7; TRBD2 might be the D (5 bases). The germline V and J ends were trimmed by 6 bases and 5 bases, with 14 bases remaining between them. This CDR3 comprises 13 residues. In germline, CDR1 is MDHEN, CDR2 SYDVKM. The CDR3 region is CASSILGSHEQYF. The CDR3 DNA is TGTGCCAGCAGCATACTAGGCTCTCACGAGCAGTACTTC.

The V gene is TRBV7-2, the J gene TRBJ1-1, with D uncertain. CDR1 is SGHTA, CDR2 FQGNSA, per germline. V lost 5 bases and J lost 2, with 12 bases in between. The length of the CDR3 is 14 residues. The CDR3, as DNA: TGTGCCAGCAGCCCCCAGGTAGTCAACACTGAAGCTTTCTTT. Protein product: CASSPQVVNTEAFF.

The J gene is TRBJ1-1, the V gene TRBV5-6; the D gene is possibly TRBD1 (5 bases). CDR1 and CDR2 (germline): SGHDT, YYEEEE. Trimming removed 4 bases from V and 3 bases from J, with 13 bases in between. CDR3 length: 14 residues. CDR3 coding DNA: TGTGCCAGCAGCCCCCGGGGCCTGGACACTGAAGCTTTCTTT. It translates to CASSPRGLDTEAFF. Together with reference TRBV5-6 and TRBJ1-1, the CDR3 gives the full variable domain: DAGVTQSPTHLIKTRGQQVTLRCSPKSGHDTVSWYQQALGQGPQFIFQYYEEEERQRGNFPDRFSGHQFPNYSSELNVNALLLGDSALYLCASSPRGLDTEAFFGQGTRLTVV.

This clone was observed once. This chain links TRBV18 with TRBJ2-1; TRBD1 agrees at 7 bases. V was clipped by 10 bases and J by 9 bases; unmatched bases: 12. This CDR3 has 13 amino acids. Germline V gene sequence: CDR1 KGHSH, CDR2 LQKENI. CDR3 sequence: CANRQGIASEQFF. The CDR3 DNA sequence: TGTGCCAACCGACAGGGTATAGCCTCTGAGCAGTTCTTC.